This note documents a single TCR beta chain sequence. Repertoires were generated with immunoSEQ multiplex PCR, while TCRdb's copy carries only in-frame clones and drops some. The table includes 150,000 to 200,000 clones, roughly 95% detected once. This CDR3 is built from 15 residues. Trimming removed 0 bases from V and 5 bases from J; junction bases left unmatched: 6. CDR1 is SGDLS and CDR2 is YYNGEE in the germline V gene. The sample comes from a study of control samples from healthy donors and cancer patients. The sequenced sample was blood. This receptor was taken from a woman in her thirties in good health. This chain uses TRBV9 with TRBJ2-7, with 9 bases that match TRBD2. CDR3 DNA sequence: TGTGCCAGCAGCGTAGGGAGCGGGGGGTTTAACGAGCAGTACTTC. Translation gives CASSVGSGGFNEQYF.